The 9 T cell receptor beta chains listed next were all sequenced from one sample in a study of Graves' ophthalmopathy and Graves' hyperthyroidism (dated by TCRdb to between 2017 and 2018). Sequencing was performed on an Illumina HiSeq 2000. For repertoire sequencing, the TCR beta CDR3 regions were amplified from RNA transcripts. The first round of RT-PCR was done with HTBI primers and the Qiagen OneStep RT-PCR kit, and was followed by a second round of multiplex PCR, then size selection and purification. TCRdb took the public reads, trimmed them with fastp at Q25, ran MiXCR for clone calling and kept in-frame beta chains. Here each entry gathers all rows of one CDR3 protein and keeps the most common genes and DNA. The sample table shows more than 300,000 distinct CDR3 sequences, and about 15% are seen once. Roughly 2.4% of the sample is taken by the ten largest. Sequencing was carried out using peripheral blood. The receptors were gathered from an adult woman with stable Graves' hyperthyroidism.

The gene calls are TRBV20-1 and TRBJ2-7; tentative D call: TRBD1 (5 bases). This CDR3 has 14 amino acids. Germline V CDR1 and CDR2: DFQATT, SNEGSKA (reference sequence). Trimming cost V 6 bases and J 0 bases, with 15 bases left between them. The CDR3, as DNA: TGCAGTGCCGGCATCCCAGGGCTCTCCTACGAGCAGTACTTC. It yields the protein CSAGIPGLSYEQYF.

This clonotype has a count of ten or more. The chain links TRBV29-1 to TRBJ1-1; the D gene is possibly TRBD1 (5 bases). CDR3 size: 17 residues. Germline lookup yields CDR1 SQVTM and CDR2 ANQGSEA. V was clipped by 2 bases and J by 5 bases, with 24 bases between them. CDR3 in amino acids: CSVERRDVTSEGTEAFF. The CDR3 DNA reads TGCAGCGTTGAACGGCGGGACGTCACCTCTGAGGGGACTGAAGCTTTCTTT. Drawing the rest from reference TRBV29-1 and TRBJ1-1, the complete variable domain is SAVISQKPSRDICQRGTSLTIQCQVDSQVTMMFWYRQQPGQSLTLIATANQGSEATYESGFVIDKFPISRPNLTFSTLTVSNMSPEDSSIYLCSVERRDVTSEGTEAFFGQGTRLTVV.

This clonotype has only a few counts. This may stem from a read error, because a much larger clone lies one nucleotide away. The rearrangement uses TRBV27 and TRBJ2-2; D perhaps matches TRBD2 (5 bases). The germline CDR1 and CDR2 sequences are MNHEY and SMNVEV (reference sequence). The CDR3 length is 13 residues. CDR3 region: CASSFLHTGELCF. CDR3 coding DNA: TGTGCCAGCAGTTTTTTACACACCGGGGAGCTGTGTTTT.

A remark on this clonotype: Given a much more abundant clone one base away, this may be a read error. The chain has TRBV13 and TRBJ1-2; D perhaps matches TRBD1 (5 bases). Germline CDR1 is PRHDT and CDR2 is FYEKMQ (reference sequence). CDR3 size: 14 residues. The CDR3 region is CSSSLTDKSYGYTF. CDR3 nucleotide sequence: TGTTCCAGCAGCTTAACGGACAAAAGCTATGGCTACACCTTC.

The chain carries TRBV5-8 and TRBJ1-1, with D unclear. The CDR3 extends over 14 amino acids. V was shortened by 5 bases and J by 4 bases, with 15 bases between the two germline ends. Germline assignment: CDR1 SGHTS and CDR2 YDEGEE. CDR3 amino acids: CASRHRGVGTEAFF. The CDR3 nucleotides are TGTGCCAGCAGACACCGAGGTGTGGGCACTGAAGCTTTCTTT.

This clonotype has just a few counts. In DNA, the CDR3 is TGTGCCAGCAGTTACTTAGAAGAGACCCAGTACTTC. It yields the protein CASSYLEETQYF. The rearrangement links TRBV6-5 to TRBJ2-5, with no clear D. The ends were cut back, 1 base at V and 3 bases at J, with 3 bases in the middle. The germline V gene encodes CDR1 MNHEY and CDR2 SVGAGI. The CDR3 consists of 12 residues.

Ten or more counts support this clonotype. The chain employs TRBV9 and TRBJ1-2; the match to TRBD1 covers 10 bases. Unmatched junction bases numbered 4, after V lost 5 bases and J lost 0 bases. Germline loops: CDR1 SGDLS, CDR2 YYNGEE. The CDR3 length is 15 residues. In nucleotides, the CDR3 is TGTGCCAGCAGTGGGACAGGGGTAGCTAACTATGGCTACACCTTC. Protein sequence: CASSGTGVANYGYTF.

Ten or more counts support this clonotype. Written as DNA, the CDR3 is TGTGCCAGCAGTTACAGGGAGGACCGTAATTCACCCCTCCACTTT. As protein: CASSYREDRNSPLHF. V usage is TRBV6-2 or TRBV6-3 and J usage is TRBJ1-6; D unresolved. The germline gives CDR1 MNHEY, CDR2 SVGEGT. The CDR3 sequence is 15 residues long. The V end was cut by 2 bases, the J end by 6 bases, with 11 bases between.

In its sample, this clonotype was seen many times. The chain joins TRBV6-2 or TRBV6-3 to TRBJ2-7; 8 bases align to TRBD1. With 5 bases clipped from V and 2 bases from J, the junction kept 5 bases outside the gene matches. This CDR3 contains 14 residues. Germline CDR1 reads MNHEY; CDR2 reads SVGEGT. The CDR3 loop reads CASSRQGSPYEQYF. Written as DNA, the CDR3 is TGTGCCAGCAGTAGACAGGGGTCCCCCTACGAGCAGTACTTC.